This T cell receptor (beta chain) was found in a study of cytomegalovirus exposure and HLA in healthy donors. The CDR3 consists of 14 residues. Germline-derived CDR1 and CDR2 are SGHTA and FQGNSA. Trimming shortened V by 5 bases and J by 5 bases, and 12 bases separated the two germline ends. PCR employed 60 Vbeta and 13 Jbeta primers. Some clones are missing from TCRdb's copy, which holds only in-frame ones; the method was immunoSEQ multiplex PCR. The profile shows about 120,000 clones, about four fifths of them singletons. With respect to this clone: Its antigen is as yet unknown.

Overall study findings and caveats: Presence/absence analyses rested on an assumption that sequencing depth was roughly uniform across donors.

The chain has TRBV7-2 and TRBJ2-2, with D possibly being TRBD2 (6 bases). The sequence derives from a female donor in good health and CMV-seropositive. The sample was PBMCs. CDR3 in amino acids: CASSPRTTTGELFF. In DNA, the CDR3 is TGTGCCAGCAGCCCTAGGACTACGACCGGGGAGCTGTTTTTT.